This TCR beta chain was observed in a study of T cells after yellow fever vaccination (dated 2019 in TCRdb). Context from the whole study: Libraries from fractions with low cell numbers were prepared with the SMART-Seq v4 Ultra Low Input RNA kit. Bulk TCR alpha and beta repertoires were sequenced longitudinally to track T-cell clones before and after primary and booster YFV17D yellow fever vaccination. Two healthy male donors, one aged 18 to 30 and one aged 30 to 39 years, were included in the cohort. Blood samples were taken at several timepoints before and after primary and secondary immunization, and bulk PBMC replicates and cell subsets were isolated. Results the study describes overall, beyond this receptor: The secondary T-cell response was found to be weaker but faster than the primary response, with a peak reached on day 5 rather than on day 15. Computational filtering was needed because FACS-sorted repertoires could contain abundant contaminating clonotypes from the bulk population. Most clones expanded after primary vaccination were re-detected after the booster (96% of CD4 and 88% of CD8), suggesting broad memory maintenance. Because the study included only a couple of donors, the extent to which the findings can be generalized is limited. A small share of clonotypes was detected in both CD4 and CD8 compartments, with the overlap likely arising from convergent recombination.

As to this clonotype: Its binding antigen is unknown. No much larger clone exists at a distance of one base, and base qualities are not known.

In light of the paper, this sample's treatment or condition label describes: live attenuated yellow fever vaccine strain. A standard Ficoll-Paque protocol was used to isolate PBMCs from peripheral blood. Dynabeads CD4 and CD8 positive selection kits were used to isolate CD4 and CD8 T-cell fractions. TriZol was used to extract RNA from bulk PBMCs, from CD4 and CD8 fractions, and from dextramer-positive and dextramer-negative fractions. The sample was run on an Illumina NovaSeq 6000. TCR cDNA was synthesized by 5'RACE template switching, through which a universal primer site and unique molecular identifiers were introduced. cDNA synthesis was primed from both the TCR alpha and TCR beta constant segments. Library amplification involved two PCR steps, and the second step added sample barcodes and sequencing adapters. Libraries were sequenced on Illumina HiSeq 2500 (2x100 bp) or NovaSeq (2x150 bp). Per the authors' processing: Reads were demultiplexed and collapsed into UMI consensus sequences with MIGEC, and V(D)J alignment was performed with MiXCR. Vaccine-responding clonotypes were defined with edgeR using replicate PBMC samples, requiring FDR below 0.01 and a log2 fold change above 5 up to day 15. Each bulk clonotype received a CD4 or CD8 identity based on whether the sequenced CD4 or CD8 repertoire contained that clonotype at higher abundance. TCRdb reran the public reads through fastp at Q25 and MiXCR, keeping productive beta chains. Duplicate CDR3 protein sequences are folded into a single record with the most common DNA and genes. It is TCRdb's table, rather than the study itself, that gives the V and J calls and clone size. The sample includes approximately 330,000 distinct CDR3 sequences, with about an eighth observed a single time. Together, the top ten hold 3.2% of the sample.

The CDR3 measures 13 amino acids from cysteine to phenylalanine. The retained sequence is limited to the CDR3, 39 bases, with the frame set at the first base. The germline V gene (reference sequence) sets CDR1 to MNHEY and CDR2 to SMNVEV. V drops 4 bases and J drops 0 bases, leaving 7 bases in between. The starting material was CD4+ T cells sorted from PBMCs, obtained 15 days after the yellow fever booster vaccination. The chain is encoded by TRBV27 joined to TRBJ2-7; a tentative D call is TRBD2 (5 bases match). The TCR originated in a young man who received the YFV17D yellow fever vaccine. The DNA is as follows: TGTGCCAGCAGTTCCGGGGACTCCTACGAGCAGTACTTC. It translates to CASSSGDSYEQYF.